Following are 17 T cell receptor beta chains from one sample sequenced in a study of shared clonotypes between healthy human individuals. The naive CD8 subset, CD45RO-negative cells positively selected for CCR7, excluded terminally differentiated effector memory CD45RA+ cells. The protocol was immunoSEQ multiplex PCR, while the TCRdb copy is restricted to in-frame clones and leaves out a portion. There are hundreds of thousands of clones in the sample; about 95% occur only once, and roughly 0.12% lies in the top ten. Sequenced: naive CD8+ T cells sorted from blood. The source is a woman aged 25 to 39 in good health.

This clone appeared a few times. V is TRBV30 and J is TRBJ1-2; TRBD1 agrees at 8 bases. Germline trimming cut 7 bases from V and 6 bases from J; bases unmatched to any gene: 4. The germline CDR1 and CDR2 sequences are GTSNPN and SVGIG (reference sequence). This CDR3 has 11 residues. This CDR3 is CAFGQGNGYTF. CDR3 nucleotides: TGTGCCTTTGGACAGGGCAATGGCTACACCTTC. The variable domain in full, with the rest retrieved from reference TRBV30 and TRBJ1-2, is SQTIHQWPATLVQPVGSPLSLECTVEGTSNPNLYWYRQAAGRGLQLLFYSVGIGQISSEVPQNLSASRPQDRQFILSSKKLLLSDSGFYLCAFGQGNGYTFGSGTRLTVV.

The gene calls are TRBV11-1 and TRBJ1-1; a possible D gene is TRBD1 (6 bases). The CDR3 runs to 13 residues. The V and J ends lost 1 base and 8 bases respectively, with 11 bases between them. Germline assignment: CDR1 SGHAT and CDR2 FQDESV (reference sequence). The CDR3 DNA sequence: TGTGCCAGCAGCTTAGTGTCTGGGGGCGAAGCTTTCTTT. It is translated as CASSLVSGGEAFF.

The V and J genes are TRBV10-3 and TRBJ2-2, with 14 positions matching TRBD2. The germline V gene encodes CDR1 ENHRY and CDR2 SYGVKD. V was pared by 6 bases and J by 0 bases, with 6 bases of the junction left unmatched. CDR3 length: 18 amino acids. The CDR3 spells CAIRPGLAGDANTGELFF. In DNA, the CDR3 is TGTGCCATCAGGCCGGGACTAGCGGGAGATGCGAACACCGGGGAGCTGTTTTTT.

In nucleotides, the CDR3 is TGCAGCGTTGTAAACGAGGTAGCGACGGAAGATACGCAGTATTTT. It yields the protein CSVVNEVATEDTQYF. This chain links TRBV29-1 with TRBJ2-3; a possible D gene is TRBD2 (5 bases). Trimming removed 4 bases at V and 5 bases at J, with 19 bases between. Germline-derived CDR1 and CDR2 are SQVTM and ANQGSEA. The CDR3 has 15 amino acids.

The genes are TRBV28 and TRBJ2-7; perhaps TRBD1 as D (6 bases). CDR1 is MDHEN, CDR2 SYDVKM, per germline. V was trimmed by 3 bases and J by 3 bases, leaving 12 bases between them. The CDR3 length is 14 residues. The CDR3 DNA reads TGTGCCAGCAGTTTTGGGGGCATGCTCTACGAGCAGTACTTC. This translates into CASSFGGMLYEQYF. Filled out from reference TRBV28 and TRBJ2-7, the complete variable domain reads DVKVTQSSRYLVKRTGEKVFLECVQDMDHENMFWYRQDPGLGLRLIYFSYDVKMKEKGDIPEGYSVSREKKERFSLILESASTNQTSMYLCASSFGGMLYEQYFGPGTRLTVT.

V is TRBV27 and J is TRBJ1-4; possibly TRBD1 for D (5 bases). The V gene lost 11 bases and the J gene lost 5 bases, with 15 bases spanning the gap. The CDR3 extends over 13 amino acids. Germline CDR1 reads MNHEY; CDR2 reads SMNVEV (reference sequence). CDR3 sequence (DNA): TGTGCCGTTGGGCCGGGGGACAATGAAAAACTGTTTTTT. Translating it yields CAVGPGDNEKLFF.

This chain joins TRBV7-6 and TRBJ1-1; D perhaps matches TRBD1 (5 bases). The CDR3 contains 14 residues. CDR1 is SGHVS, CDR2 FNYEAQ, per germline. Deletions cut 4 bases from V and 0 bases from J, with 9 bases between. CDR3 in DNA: TGTGCCAGCAGCTACGGGGGGATGAACACTGAAGCTTTCTTT. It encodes CASSYGGMNTEAFF.

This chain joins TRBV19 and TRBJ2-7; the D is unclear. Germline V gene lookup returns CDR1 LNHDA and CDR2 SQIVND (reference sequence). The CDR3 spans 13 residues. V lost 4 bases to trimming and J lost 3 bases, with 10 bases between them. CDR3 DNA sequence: TGTGCCAGTAGTACCCGACTGAACTACGAGCAGTACTTC. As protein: CASSTRLNYEQYF.

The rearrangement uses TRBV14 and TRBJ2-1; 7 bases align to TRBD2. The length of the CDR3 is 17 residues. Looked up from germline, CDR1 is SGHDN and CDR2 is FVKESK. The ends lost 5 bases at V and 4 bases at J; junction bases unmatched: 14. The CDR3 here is CASSNRDYSWGYNEQFF. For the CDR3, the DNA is TGTGCCAGCAGCAACCGGGACTACTCTTGGGGATACAATGAGCAGTTCTTC.

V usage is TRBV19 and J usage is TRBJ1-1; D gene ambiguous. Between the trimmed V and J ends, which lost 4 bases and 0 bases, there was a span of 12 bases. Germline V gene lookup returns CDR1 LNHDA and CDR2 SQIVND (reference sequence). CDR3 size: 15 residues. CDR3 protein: CASSTLNSMNTEAFF. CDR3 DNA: TGTGCCAGTAGTACCCTCAACTCAATGAACACTGAAGCTTTCTTT.

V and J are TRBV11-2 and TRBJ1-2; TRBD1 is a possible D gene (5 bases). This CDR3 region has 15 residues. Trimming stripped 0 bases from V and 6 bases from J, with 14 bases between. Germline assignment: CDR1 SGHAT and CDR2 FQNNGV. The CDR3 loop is CASSLEGSWGDGYTF. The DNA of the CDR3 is TGTGCCAGCAGCTTAGAGGGATCCTGGGGCGATGGCTACACCTTC.

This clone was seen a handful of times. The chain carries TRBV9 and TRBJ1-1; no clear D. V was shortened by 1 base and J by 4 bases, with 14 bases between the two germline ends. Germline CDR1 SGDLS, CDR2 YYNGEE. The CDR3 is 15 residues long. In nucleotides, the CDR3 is TGTGCCAGCAGCGTATCAGGTACCGGGAGCACTGAAGCTTTCTTT. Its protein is CASSVSGTGSTEAFF. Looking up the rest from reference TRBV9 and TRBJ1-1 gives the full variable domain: DSGVTQTPKHLITATGQRVTLRCSPRSGDLSVYWYQQSLDQGLQFLIQYYNGEERAKGNILERFSAQQFPDLHSELNLSSLELGDSALYFCASSVSGTGSTEAFFGQGTRLTVV.

In nucleotides, the CDR3 is TGCGCCAGCAGCCAAGTGGGGGGGAACACCATATATTTT. Its protein is CASSQVGGNTIYF. The chain is built from TRBV4-1 and TRBJ1-3; perhaps TRBD1 as D (5 bases). The CDR3 loop spans 13 amino acids. Germline V gives CDR1 MGHRA, CDR2 YSYEKL. V lost 1 base and J 7 bases, leaving 8 bases between the germline ends.

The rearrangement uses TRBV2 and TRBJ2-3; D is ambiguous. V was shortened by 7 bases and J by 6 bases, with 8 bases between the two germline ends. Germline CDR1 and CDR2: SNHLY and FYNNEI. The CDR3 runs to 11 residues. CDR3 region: CASTVRDTQYF. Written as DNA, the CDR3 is TGTGCCAGCACCGTTCGGGATACGCAGTATTTT.

The CDR3 loop reads CASNFVSGANVLTF. The DNA for the CDR3 is TGTGCCAGCAATTTCGTCTCTGGGGCCAACGTCCTGACTTTC. The chain employs TRBV6-6 and TRBJ2-6; D is ambiguous. Trimming took 7 bases from V and 0 from J, leaving 7 bases between them. This CDR3 is 14 amino acids long. From germline, CDR1 is MNHNY and CDR2 SVGAGI (reference sequence).

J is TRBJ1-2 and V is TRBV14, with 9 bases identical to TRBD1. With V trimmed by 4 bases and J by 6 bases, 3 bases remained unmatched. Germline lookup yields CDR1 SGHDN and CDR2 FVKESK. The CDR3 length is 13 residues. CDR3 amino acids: CASSLDRGNGYTF. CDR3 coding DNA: TGTGCCAGCAGCCTGGACAGGGGTAATGGCTACACCTTC.

The CDR3 DNA is TGTGCCAGTAGTATAGATCACGGGTCTAAAGAGACCCAGTACTTC. Translated: CASSIDHGSKETQYF. The rearrangement links TRBV19 to TRBJ2-5, with D uncertain. V gave up 0 bases and J gave up 3 bases, with 11 bases separating them. The CDR3 runs to 15 residues. From germline, CDR1 is LNHDA and CDR2 SQIVND (reference sequence).